The clone carrying this TCR beta chain came up many times. Its antigen is not known. J was trimmed by 2 bases and V by 5 bases; bases with no gene match: 5. Germline CDR1 DFQATT, CDR2 SNEGSKA (reference sequence). The CDR3 has 14 amino acids. Individual cDNA molecules each received unique molecular identifiers attached to them. TCRdb fed the 5' RACE reads into MiXCR, producing one record per CDR3 protein. In the table there are 79,000 or so distinct CDR3 sequences, about 13% of which are singletons. This specimen comes from a study of early T cells in non-severe SARS-CoV-2 infection. Study conclusions and caveats: Reliance on VDJdb matching favored anti-spike CD8 responses; private and CD4 specificities were missed.

V is TRBV20-1 and J is TRBJ2-7; 11 nucleotides agree with TRBD2. The material sequenced was whole blood. This TCR came from an adult who was a healthcare worker with PCR-confirmed SARS-CoV-2 infection or an uninfected control (not recorded which). CDR3 amino acids: CSAGPSGRPYEQYF. In DNA form, the CDR3 reads TGCAGTGCTGGGCCTAGCGGGAGGCCCTACGAGCAGTACTTC.